These 2 T cell receptor beta chains were all obtained from the same sample, sequenced in a study of T-cell reconstitution after alpha-beta-depleted transplantation in children. Preparation of the TCRbeta library used unique molecular identifiers. From the PCR reads, TCRdb called clonotypes with MiXCR, one entry per CDR3 protein. This sample yields nearly 350,000 distinct CDR3 sequences, of which 16% are seen a single time; roughly 40% belongs to the top ten. The source was PBMCs, mostly from graft donor cells, collected 360 days after TCRalphabeta/CD19-depleted stem cell transplant. These receptors all come from a male patient aged 2 to 9 who had a stem cell transplant for acute lymphoblastic leukemia, so the T cells may come from the graft donor.

This clonotype was observed a few times. The chain couples TRBV13 to TRBJ2-7; 10 nucleotides match TRBD2. The CDR3 spans 15 residues. Germline CDR1 reads PRHDT; CDR2 reads FYEKMQ (reference sequence). V lost 5 bases to trimming and J lost 2 bases; unmatched junction nucleotides: 6. CDR3 in amino acids: CASSASSGGTYEQYF. CDR3 DNA: TGTGCCAGCAGCGCGTCTAGCGGGGGTACCTACGAGCAGTACTTC.

CDR3 region: CSASGRRGSQYF. The CDR3 DNA sequence: TGCAGTGCTAGCGGGAGAAGGGGATCGCAGTATTTT. The chain has TRBV20-1 and TRBJ2-3, with a possible D match to TRBD2 (6 bases). The CDR3 contains 12 residues. The germline V gene has CDR1 DFQATT and CDR2 SNEGSKA (reference sequence). Trimming removed 3 bases from V and 10 bases from J, with 14 bases in between.